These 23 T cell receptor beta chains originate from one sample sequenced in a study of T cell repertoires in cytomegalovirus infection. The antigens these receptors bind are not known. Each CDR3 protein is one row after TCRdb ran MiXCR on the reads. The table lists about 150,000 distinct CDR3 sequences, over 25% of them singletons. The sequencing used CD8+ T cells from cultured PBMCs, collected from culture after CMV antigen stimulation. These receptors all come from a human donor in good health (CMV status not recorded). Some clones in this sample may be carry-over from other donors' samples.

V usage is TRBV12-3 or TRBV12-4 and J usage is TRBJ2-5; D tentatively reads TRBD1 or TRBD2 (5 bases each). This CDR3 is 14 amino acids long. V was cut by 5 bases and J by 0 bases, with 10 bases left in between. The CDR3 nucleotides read TGTGCCAGCAGTCCATGGGACGACCAAGAGACCCAGTACTTC. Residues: CASSPWDDQETQYF.

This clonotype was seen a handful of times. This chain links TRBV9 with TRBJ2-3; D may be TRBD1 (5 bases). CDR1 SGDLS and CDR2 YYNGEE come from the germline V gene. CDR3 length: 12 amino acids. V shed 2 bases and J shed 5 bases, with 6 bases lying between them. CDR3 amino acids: CASSVGLDTQYF. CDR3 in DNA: TGTGCCAGCAGCGTGGGGCTAGATACGCAGTATTTT.

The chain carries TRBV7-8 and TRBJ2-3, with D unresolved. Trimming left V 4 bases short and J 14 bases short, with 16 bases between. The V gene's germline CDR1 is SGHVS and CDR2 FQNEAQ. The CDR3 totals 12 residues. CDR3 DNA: TGTGCCAGCAGCTCCGACGTAGGTCGTAGGTATTTT. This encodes CASSSDVGRRYF.

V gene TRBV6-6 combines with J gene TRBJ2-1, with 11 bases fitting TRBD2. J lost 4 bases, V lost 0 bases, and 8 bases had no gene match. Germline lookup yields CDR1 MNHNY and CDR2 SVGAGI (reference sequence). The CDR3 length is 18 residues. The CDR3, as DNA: TGTGCCAGCAGTTACTCCCGGGGTAGCGGGGGGGCATACAATGAGCAGTTCTTC. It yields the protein CASSYSRGSGGAYNEQFF.

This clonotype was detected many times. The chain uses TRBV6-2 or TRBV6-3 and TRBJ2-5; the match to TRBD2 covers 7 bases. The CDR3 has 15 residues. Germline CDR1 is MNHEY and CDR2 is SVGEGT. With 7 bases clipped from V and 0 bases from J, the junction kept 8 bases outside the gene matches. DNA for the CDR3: TGTGCCAGCATCCCCTGGGGAGGGGACCAAGAGACCCAGTACTTC. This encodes CASIPWGGDQETQYF.

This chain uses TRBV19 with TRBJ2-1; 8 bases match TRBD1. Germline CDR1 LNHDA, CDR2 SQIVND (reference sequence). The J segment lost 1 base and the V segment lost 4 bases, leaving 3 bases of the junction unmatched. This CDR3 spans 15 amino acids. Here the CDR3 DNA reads TGTGCCAGTAGTACAGGGGGCAGTTCCTACAATGAGCAGTTCTTC. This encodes CASSTGGSSYNEQFF. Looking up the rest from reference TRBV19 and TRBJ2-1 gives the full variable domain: DGGITQSPKYLFRKEGQNVTLSCEQNLNHDAMYWYRQDPGQGLRLIYYSQIVNDFQKGDIAEGYSVSREKKESFPLTVTSAQKNPTAFYLCASSTGGSSYNEQFFGPGTRLTVL.

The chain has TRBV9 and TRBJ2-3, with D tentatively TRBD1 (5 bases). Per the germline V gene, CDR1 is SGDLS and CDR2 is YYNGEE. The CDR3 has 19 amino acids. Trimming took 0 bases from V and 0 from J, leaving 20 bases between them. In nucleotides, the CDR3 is TGTGCCAGCAGCGTAGGGCCCACGTCGTGGGGCTCCAGCACAGATACGCAGTATTTT. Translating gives CASSVGPTSWGSSTDTQYF.

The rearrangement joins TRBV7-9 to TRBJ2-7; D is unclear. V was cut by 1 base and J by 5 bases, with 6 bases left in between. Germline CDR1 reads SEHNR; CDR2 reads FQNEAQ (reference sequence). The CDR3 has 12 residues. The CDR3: CASSLEGNEQYF. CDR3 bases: TGTGCCAGCAGCTTAGAGGGTAACGAGCAGTACTTC.

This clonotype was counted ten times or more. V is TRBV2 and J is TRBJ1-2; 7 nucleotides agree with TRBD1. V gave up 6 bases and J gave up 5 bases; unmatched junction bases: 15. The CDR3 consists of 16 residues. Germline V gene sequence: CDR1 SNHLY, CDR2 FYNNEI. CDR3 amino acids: CASRSPGTELDYGYTF. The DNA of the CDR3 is TGTGCCAGCAGGTCCCCCGGGACAGAGCTCGATTATGGCTACACCTTC.

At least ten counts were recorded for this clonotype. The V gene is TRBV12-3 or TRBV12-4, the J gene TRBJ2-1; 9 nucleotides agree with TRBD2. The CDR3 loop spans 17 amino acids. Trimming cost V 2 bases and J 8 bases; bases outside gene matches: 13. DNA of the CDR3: TGTGCCAGCAGTTTAAGTCTAGCGGGGTCCGCCGGGCATGAGCAGTTCTTC. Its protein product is CASSLSLAGSAGHEQFF.

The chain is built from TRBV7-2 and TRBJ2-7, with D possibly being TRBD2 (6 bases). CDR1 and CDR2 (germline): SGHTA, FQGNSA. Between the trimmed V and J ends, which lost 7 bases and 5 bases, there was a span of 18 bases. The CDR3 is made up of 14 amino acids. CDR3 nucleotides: TGTGCCAGCACCGACTGGAGGGAAGAGGACGAGCAGTACTTC. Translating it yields CASTDWREEDEQYF.

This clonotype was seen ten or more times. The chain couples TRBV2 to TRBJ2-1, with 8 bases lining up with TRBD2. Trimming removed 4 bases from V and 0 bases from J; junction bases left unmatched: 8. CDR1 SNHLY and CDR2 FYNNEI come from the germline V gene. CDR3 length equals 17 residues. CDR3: CASSGLAQTDSYNEQFF. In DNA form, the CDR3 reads TGTGCCAGCAGTGGACTAGCGCAGACCGACTCCTACAATGAGCAGTTCTTC.

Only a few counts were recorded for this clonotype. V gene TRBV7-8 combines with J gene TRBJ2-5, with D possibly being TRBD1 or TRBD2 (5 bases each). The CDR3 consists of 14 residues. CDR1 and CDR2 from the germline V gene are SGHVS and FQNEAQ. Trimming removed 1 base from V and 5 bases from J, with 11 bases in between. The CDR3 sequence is CASSLVPGTETQYF. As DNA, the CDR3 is TGTGCCAGCAGCTTAGTCCCAGGGACGGAGACCCAGTACTTC. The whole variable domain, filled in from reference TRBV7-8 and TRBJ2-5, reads GAGVSQSPRYKVAKRGQDVALRCDPISGHVSLFWYQQALGQGPEFLTYFQNEAQLDKSGLPSDRFFAERPEGSVSTLKIQRTQQEDSAVYLCASSLVPGTETQYFGPGTRLLVL.

CDR3 nucleotides: TGTGCCAGCAGCTTAGGGACTACTACCTACGAGCAGTACTTC. Translation: CASSLGTTTYEQYF. The chain joins TRBV7-2 to TRBJ2-7, with D maybe TRBD2 (6 bases). The V gene's germline CDR1 is SGHTA and CDR2 FQGNSA. This CDR3 spans 14 amino acids. Trimming stripped 1 base from V and 2 bases from J, with 9 bases between.

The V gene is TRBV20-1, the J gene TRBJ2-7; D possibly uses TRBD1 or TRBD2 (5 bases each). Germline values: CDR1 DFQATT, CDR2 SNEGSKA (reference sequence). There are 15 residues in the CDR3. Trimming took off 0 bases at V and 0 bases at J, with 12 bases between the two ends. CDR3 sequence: CSARDRDGHSYEQYF. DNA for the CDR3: TGCAGTGCTAGAGACCGGGACGGGCACTCCTACGAGCAGTACTTC.

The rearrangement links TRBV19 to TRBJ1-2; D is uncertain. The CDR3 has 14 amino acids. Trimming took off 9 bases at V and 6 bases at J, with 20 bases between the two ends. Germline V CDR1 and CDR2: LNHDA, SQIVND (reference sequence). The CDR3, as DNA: TGTGCCAGCTTCGATTTTGGGAAGAGGAATGGCTACACCTTC. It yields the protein CASFDFGKRNGYTF.

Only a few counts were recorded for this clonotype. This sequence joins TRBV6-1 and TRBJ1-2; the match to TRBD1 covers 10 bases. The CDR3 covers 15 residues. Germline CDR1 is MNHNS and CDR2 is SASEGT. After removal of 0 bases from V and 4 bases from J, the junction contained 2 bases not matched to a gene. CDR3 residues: CASSEAGQGPYGYTF. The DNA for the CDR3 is TGTGCCAGCAGTGAAGCGGGACAGGGGCCCTATGGCTACACCTTC.

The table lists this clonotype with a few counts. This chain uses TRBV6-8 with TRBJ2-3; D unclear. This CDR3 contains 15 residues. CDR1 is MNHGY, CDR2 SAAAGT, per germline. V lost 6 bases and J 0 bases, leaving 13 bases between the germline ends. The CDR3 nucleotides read TGTGCCAGCAGCCCCTTATTAACTAGCACAGATACGCAGTATTTT. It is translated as CASSPLLTSTDTQYF.

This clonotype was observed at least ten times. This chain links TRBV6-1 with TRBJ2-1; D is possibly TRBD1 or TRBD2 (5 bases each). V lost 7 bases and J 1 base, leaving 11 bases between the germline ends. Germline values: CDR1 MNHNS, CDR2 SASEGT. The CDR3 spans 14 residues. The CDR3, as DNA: TGTGCCAGCACCCCGGGGCGATCCTACAATGAGCAGTTCTTC. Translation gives CASTPGRSYNEQFF.

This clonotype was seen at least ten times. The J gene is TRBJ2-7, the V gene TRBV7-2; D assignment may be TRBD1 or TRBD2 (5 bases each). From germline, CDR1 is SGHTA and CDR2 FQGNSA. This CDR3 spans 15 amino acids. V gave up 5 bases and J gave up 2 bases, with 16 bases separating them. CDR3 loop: CASSPPRGPTYEQYF. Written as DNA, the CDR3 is TGTGCCAGCAGCCCCCCCCGGGGACCTACCTACGAGCAGTACTTC.

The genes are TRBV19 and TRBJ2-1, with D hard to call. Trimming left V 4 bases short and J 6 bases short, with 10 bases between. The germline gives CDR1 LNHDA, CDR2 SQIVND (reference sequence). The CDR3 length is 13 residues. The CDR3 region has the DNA TGTGCCAGTAGTAAGCTTACAAGCAATGAGCAGTTCTTC. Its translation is CASSKLTSNEQFF.

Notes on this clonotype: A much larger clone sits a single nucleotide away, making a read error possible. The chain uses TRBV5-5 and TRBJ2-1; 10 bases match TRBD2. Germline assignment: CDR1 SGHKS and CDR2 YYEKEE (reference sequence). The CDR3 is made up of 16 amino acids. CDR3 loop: CASSLSGLAIYNEQSF. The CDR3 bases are TGTGCCAGCAGCTTGTCGGGACTAGCGATCTACAATGAGCAGTCCTTC.

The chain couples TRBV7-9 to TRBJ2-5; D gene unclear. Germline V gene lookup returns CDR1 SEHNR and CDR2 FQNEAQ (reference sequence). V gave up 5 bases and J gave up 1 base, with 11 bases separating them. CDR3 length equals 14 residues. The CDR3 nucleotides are TGTGCCAGCAGCCCTCGCCCGGCCCAAGAGACCCAGTACTTC. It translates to CASSPRPAQETQYF.